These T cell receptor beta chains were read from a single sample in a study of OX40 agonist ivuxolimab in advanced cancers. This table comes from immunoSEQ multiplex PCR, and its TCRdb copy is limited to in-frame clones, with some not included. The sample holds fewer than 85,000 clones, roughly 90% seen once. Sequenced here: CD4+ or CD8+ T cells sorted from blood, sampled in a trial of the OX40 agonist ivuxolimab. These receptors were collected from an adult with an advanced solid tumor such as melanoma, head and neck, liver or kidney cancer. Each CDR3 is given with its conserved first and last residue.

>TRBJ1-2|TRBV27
CASSLTGEEGYGYTF
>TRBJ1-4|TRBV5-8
CASSLPGTGREKLFF
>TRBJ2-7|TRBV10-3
CAIRKTSGIDGQYF
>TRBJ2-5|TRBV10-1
CASSESGGRETQYF
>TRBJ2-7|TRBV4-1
CASSQADSTRSYEQYF
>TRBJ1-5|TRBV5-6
CASSLGGRDQPQHF
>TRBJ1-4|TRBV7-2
CASSLGDGVEKLFF
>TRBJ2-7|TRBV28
CASSSMPYEQYF
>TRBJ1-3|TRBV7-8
CASLPGPASGNTIYF
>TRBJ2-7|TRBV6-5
CASSYSYGRGYEQYF
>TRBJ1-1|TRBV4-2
CASSQGRNTEAFF
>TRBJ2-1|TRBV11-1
CASSFSQEDYNEQFF
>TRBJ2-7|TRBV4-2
CASSQDHGASYEQYF
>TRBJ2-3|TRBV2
CASSPRDTQYF
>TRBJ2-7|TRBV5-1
CASSPNGQETYEQYF
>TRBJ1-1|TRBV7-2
CASSRNTEGLQAFF
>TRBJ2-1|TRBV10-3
CAIMAGRQGLYNEQFF
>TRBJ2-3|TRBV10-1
CASGTTSGTDTQYF
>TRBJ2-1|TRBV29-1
CSVEIQTSGTDEQFF
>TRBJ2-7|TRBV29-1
CSVAGRFAYEQYF
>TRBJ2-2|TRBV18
CASSPTDHTTANTGELFF
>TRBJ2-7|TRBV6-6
CASSTGTGPYEQYF
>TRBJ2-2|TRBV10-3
CAITPTSGGNMNTGELFF
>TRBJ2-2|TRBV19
CASSGDTGELFF
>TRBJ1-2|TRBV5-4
CASSRGQGDGYTF
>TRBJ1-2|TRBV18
CASSPFPDYGYTF
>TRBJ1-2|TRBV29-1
CSVADPHGYTF
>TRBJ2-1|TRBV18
CASSLTSGANEQFF
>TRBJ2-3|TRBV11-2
CASSQGGSYTDTQYF
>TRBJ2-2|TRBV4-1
CASSREPGTAANTGELFF
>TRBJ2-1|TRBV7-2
CASSLWLAGENEQFF
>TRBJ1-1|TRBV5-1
CASSLTGENTEAFF
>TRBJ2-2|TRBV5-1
CASTEGPNTGELFF
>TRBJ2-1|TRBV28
CASSSLDNEQFF
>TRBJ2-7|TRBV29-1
CSVRLAGGGEQYF
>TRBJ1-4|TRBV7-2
CASSPPSNEKLFF
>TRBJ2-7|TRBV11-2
CASSPPGLELYEQYF
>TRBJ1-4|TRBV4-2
CASSQESGPLGEKLFF
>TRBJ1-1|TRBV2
CASSADRRRNEAFF
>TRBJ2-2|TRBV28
CASSLAAPGSSNTGELFF
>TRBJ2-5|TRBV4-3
CASSHNAGETQYF
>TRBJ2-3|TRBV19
CASSIIAGEGTDTQYF
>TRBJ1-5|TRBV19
CASNRVNQPQHF
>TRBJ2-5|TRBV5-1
CASSQLTGQETQYF
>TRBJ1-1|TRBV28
CASRLQDRESSEAFF
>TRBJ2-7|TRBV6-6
CASSFLAATYEQYF
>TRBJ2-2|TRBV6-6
CASNPTSGNTGELFF
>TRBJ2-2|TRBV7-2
CASSNRVTGELFF
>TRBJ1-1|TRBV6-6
CASSTQGSYTEAFF
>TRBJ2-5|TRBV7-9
CASSPWGTGETQYF
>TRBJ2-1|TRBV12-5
CASRRMGLAYNEQFF
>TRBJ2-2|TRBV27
CASRVPQGTGELFF
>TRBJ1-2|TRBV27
CASSLSGQGYGYTF
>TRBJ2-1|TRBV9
CASSVGALDYNEQFF
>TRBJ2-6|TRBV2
CASSAMGSGANVLTF
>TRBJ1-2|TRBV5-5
CASSLRTGPYGYTF
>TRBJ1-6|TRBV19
CASSLSNSPLHF